This TCR beta chain was recovered during a study of blood T cell repertoires in COVID-19. On the study more broadly: Samples came from the United States, Italy and Spain, spanning acute and convalescent COVID-19. PBMCs, B-cell-depleted T cells, or T cells were the source of the cDNA or gDNA that made up the material.

This clone was seen more than once but under ten times. Germline V gene sequence: CDR1 SGHTA, CDR2 FQGTGA. CDR3 length equals 14 residues. V lost 2 bases and J 4 bases, leaving 11 bases between the germline ends. Per the study methods: Amplifying reference gene primers gave estimates of nucleated cell counts. The data were produced by immunoSEQ multiplex PCR, yet TCRdb's version contains in-frame clones alone and is incomplete. The DNA was the basis for D and trimming; V, J and clone size are from that table. This sample has 80,000 to 100,000 clones, with roughly 90% found just once. Sequencing was done on a sample of peripheral blood. The receptor was isolated from a human donor with active COVID-19. The donor label of this sample is uncertain. The V and J genes are TRBV7-3 and TRBJ2-5, with TRBD1 as a possible D gene (5 bases). Here the CDR3 DNA reads TGTGCCAGCAGCTTACAGGGCGGTCGAGAGACCCAGTACTTC. Amino acids: CASSLQGGRETQYF. Using reference TRBV7-3 and TRBJ2-5 for the parts outside the CDR3, the full variable domain is GAGVSQTPSNKVTEKGKYVELRCDPISGHTALYWYRQSLGQGPEFLIYFQGTGAADDSGLPNDRFFAVRPEGSVSTLKIQRTERGDSAVYLCASSLQGGRETQYFGPGTRLLVL.